The clone carrying this T cell receptor (beta chain) was observed a handful of times. Its antigen is still unknown. The source of the sample is a study of memory CD4+ T cells and cytomegalovirus serostatus. Study details: Healthy Belgian adult donors included under ten CMV-positive and some 24 CMV-negative people.

The CDR3 runs 13 residues. Germline lookup yields CDR1 LGHNA and CDR2 YSLEER. The V end lost 1 base, the J end lost 11 bases, and 13 bases lay between the germline ends. Findings and limits, study-wide: CD4+ memory repertoires contained about 40% of the roughly 160 reported CMV TCRbeta sequences.

The authors' processing: After removing out-of-frame reads, approximately 2.2 million distinct TCRbeta sequences remained. Data came from immunoSEQ multiplex PCR; TCRdb stores just in-frame clones and leaves some out. The D gene and trimming were derived from the DNA, and the V and J assignments and clone size from that table. The table includes fewer than 40,000 clones, around 79% detected once. The sort gate was single viable CD3+CD4+CD8-CD45RO+ cells for memory CD4+ T cells. Serum IgG to CMV pp150, pp28, p38 and p52 defined serostatus. J is TRBJ2-3 and V is TRBV4-3, with D perhaps TRBD2 (5 bases). Sequencing was performed on memory CD4+ T cells from blood. The receptor's source is an adult in good health and CMV-seropositive. The CDR3 loop reads CASSQGRWERQYF. For the CDR3, the DNA is TGCGCCAGCAGCCAAGGTCGCTGGGAGAGGCAGTATTTT.